The clone carrying this TCR beta chain was observed many times. What it binds is unknown. The data derive from a study of T cells after yellow fever vaccination. Overall study results and limits: Detected again after the booster were most primary-vaccination clones, at 96% CD4 and 88% CD8.

5'RACE template switching generated TCR cDNA, adding a universal primer site and UMIs. One entry per CDR3 protein results from TCRdb running MiXCR on the 5' RACE reads. Here the sample spans more than 200,000 distinct CDR3 sequences, 3.6% being singletons. The CDR3 totals 13 residues. The germline V gene has CDR1 DFQATT and CDR2 SNEGSKA (reference sequence). Sequenced here: PBMCs, sampled 15 days after the yellow fever booster vaccination. The V gene is TRBV20-1, the J gene TRBJ2-5; D not resolved. This TCR was sampled from a man younger than 35 who received the YFV17D yellow fever vaccine. The CDR3: CSSRQVFDETQYF. The CDR3 region has the DNA TGCAGCTCCCGGCAGGTTTTTGACGAGACCCAGTACTTC.